These T cell receptor beta chains were read from a single sample in a study of blood T cell repertoires in COVID-19. Sequencing used immunoSEQ multiplex PCR; TCRdb keeps in-frame clones, though not all of them. The sample contains fewer than 300,000 clones, approximately 86% of which appear only once. The sequenced sample consisted of peripheral blood. The receptors come from a man between 35 and 55 years old who had recovered from COVID-19. CDR3s include the opening cysteine and the closing phenylalanine or tryptophan. Fields, in order: J gene, D gene, V gene, clone size, CDR3 protein, CDR3 DNA. D genes are given only for firm matches. Only part of the rows carry a size: once, few, many, or a class if the clone is expanded.

j_gene: TRBJ2-5
d_gene: TRBD1
v_gene: TRBV7-2
abundance: once
CDR3aa: CASSGRTGGFLETQYF
CDR3nt: TGTGCCAGCAGCGGGCGGACAGGGGGCTTTTTGGAGACCCAGTACTTC

j_gene: TRBJ1-2
d_gene: NA
v_gene: TRBV19
abundance: NA
CDR3aa: CASTRGGSYGYTF
CDR3nt: TGTGCCAGTACCCGCGGGGGAAGCTATGGCTACACCTTC

j_gene: TRBJ2-7
d_gene: TRBD2
v_gene: TRBV10-3
abundance: NA
CDR3aa: CAISDLAGYEQYF
CDR3nt: TGTGCCATCAGTGACCTAGCGGGGTACGAGCAGTACTTC

j_gene: TRBJ2-7
d_gene: NA
v_gene: TRBV5-1
abundance: NA
CDR3aa: CASRTDSYEQYF
CDR3nt: TGCGCCAGCCGCACCGACAGCTACGAGCAGTACTTC

j_gene: TRBJ2-2
d_gene: NA
v_gene: TRBV4-2
abundance: NA
CDR3aa: CASSDSGVVTGELFF
CDR3nt: TGTGCCAGCAGCGACTCAGGGGTTGTCACCGGGGAGCTGTTTTTT

j_gene: TRBJ2-5
d_gene: TRBD1
v_gene: TRBV19
abundance: NA
CDR3aa: CASSPRPTGQETQYF
CDR3nt: TGTGCCAGTAGTCCTCGCCCGACAGGGCAAGAGACCCAGTACTTC

j_gene: TRBJ2-3
d_gene: NA
v_gene: TRBV7-2
abundance: NA
CDR3aa: CASLEGGPTSRTDTQYF
CDR3nt: TGTGCCAGCCTAGAGGGCGGCCCGACCTCCCGCACAGATACGCAGTATTTT

j_gene: TRBJ1-2
d_gene: NA
v_gene: TRBV27
abundance: few
CDR3aa: CASSLRAGPNGYTF
CDR3nt: TGTGCCAGCAGCTTACGGGCAGGGCCCAATGGCTACACCTTC

j_gene: TRBJ2-1
d_gene: TRBD2
v_gene: TRBV5-1
abundance: NA
CDR3aa: CASSLILAGYNEQFF
CDR3nt: TGCGCCAGCAGCTTGATACTAGCGGGCTACAATGAGCAGTTCTTC

j_gene: TRBJ2-1
d_gene: TRBD1
v_gene: TRBV3-1/TRBV3-2
abundance: NA
CDR3aa: CASSQEEPRDRSYNEQFF
CDR3nt: TGTGCCAGCAGCCAAGAGGAGCCCCGGGACAGATCCTACAATGAGCAGTTCTTC

j_gene: TRBJ2-1
d_gene: NA
v_gene: TRBV30
abundance: NA
CDR3aa: CAWSGSEQFF
CDR3nt: TGTGCCTGGAGCGGGAGCGAGCAGTTCTTC

j_gene: TRBJ2-5
d_gene: NA
v_gene: TRBV20-1
abundance: NA
CDR3aa: CSASLALGQETQYF
CDR3nt: TGCAGTGCTAGTCTAGCCCTGGGGCAAGAGACCCAGTACTTC

j_gene: TRBJ2-1
d_gene: TRBD2
v_gene: TRBV4-2
abundance: NA
CDR3aa: CASSQGLAGGTTYNEQFF
CDR3nt: TGTGCCAGCAGCCAAGGGCTAGCGGGAGGGACAACCTACAATGAGCAGTTCTTC

j_gene: TRBJ1-2
d_gene: NA
v_gene: TRBV6-4
abundance: NA
CDR3aa: CASSPAGSDYGYTF
CDR3nt: TGTGCCAGCAGTCCCGCAGGGTCTGACTATGGCTACACCTTC

j_gene: TRBJ2-7
d_gene: TRBD2
v_gene: TRBV7-2
abundance: NA
CDR3aa: CASSLGPSGSSYEQYF
CDR3nt: TGTGCCAGCAGCTTAGGGCCTAGCGGGAGCTCCTACGAGCAGTACTTC

j_gene: TRBJ2-7
d_gene: NA
v_gene: TRBV19
abundance: NA
CDR3aa: CASTPAWGVMNEQYF
CDR3nt: TGTGCCAGTACCCCGGCGTGGGGGGTAATGAACGAGCAGTACTTC

j_gene: TRBJ1-1
d_gene: NA
v_gene: TRBV3-1/TRBV3-2
abundance: once
CDR3aa: CASSTRWSEAFF
CDR3nt: TGTGCCAGCAGCACTAGGTGGAGTGAAGCTTTCTTT

j_gene: TRBJ1-2
d_gene: NA
v_gene: TRBV11-1
abundance: NA
CDR3aa: CASSLGVSNYGYTF
CDR3nt: TGTGCCAGCAGCTTAGGCGTGTCTAACTATGGCTACACCTTC

j_gene: TRBJ1-6
d_gene: NA
v_gene: TRBV6-5
abundance: NA
CDR3aa: CASSYVSSYSPLHF
CDR3nt: TGTGCCAGCAGTTACGTCAGTTCCTATTCACCCCTCCACTTT

j_gene: TRBJ2-7
d_gene: TRBD2
v_gene: TRBV7-2
abundance: NA
CDR3aa: CASSARPSGGDEQYF
CDR3nt: TGTGCCAGCAGCGCCCGGCCTAGCGGGGGGGACGAGCAGTACTTC

j_gene: TRBJ2-3
d_gene: NA
v_gene: TRBV6-2/TRBV6-3
abundance: NA
CDR3aa: CASSYHQRAAPRDTQYF
CDR3nt: TGTGCCAGCAGTTATCACCAACGAGCGGCCCCTCGTGATACGCAGTATTTT

j_gene: TRBJ2-3
d_gene: NA
v_gene: TRBV7-2
abundance: NA
CDR3aa: CASSPSVGAYTDTQYF
CDR3nt: TGTGCCAGCAGCCCTTCTGTTGGGGCCTACACAGATACGCAGTATTTT

j_gene: TRBJ2-3
d_gene: TRBD2
v_gene: TRBV3-1/TRBV3-2
abundance: NA
CDR3aa: CASSQDRGLGGSSDTQYF
CDR3nt: TGTGCCAGCAGCCAAGATAGAGGATTAGGCGGGAGCTCAGATACGCAGTATTTT

j_gene: TRBJ1-4
d_gene: NA
v_gene: TRBV20-1
abundance: NA
CDR3aa: CSASRGAATGEKLFF
CDR3nt: TGCAGTGCTAGTCGGGGGGCAGCTACGGGTGAAAAACTGTTTTTT

j_gene: TRBJ2-5
d_gene: NA
v_gene: TRBV9
abundance: NA
CDR3aa: CASSVSGGHRETQYF
CDR3nt: TGTGCCAGCAGCGTATCAGGTGGGCATAGGGAGACCCAGTACTTC

j_gene: TRBJ2-3
d_gene: NA
v_gene: TRBV19
abundance: NA
CDR3aa: CASSISGFTDTQYF
CDR3nt: TGTGCCAGTAGTATTAGCGGTTTCACAGATACGCAGTATTTT

j_gene: TRBJ2-7
d_gene: TRBD1
v_gene: TRBV11-1
abundance: NA
CDR3aa: CASSRDRAEYEQYF
CDR3nt: TGTGCCAGCAGCAGGGACAGGGCCGAGTACGAGCAGTACTTC

j_gene: TRBJ1-4
d_gene: NA
v_gene: TRBV27
abundance: NA
CDR3aa: CASSLWGPNEKLFF
CDR3nt: TGTGCCAGCAGTTTATGGGGCCCTAATGAAAAACTGTTTTTT

j_gene: TRBJ2-7
d_gene: TRBD2
v_gene: TRBV19
abundance: NA
CDR3aa: CASSTPGLAAKREQYF
CDR3nt: TGTGCCAGTAGTACTCCGGGACTAGCGGCGAAGCGGGAGCAGTACTTC

j_gene: TRBJ2-2
d_gene: NA
v_gene: TRBV19
abundance: NA
CDR3aa: CASSISLSNTGELFF
CDR3nt: TGTGCCAGTAGTATAAGCCTTTCGAACACCGGGGAGCTGTTTTTT

j_gene: TRBJ2-7
d_gene: NA
v_gene: TRBV4-1
abundance: once
CDR3aa: CASSQEPTGRTYEQYF
CDR3nt: TGCGCCAGCAGCCAAGAACCGACAGGGAGGACCTACGAGCAGTACTTC

j_gene: TRBJ2-1
d_gene: TRBD1
v_gene: TRBV6-6
abundance: NA
CDR3aa: CASRTAGQGNNEQFF
CDR3nt: TGTGCCAGCAGGACAGCGGGACAGGGAAACAATGAGCAGTTCTTC

j_gene: TRBJ2-1
d_gene: TRBD2
v_gene: TRBV10-3
abundance: NA
CDR3aa: CAISDMGGRNNEQFF
CDR3nt: TGTGCCATCAGTGATATGGGCGGGAGGAACAATGAGCAGTTCTTC

j_gene: TRBJ2-7
d_gene: NA
v_gene: TRBV5-6
abundance: NA
CDR3aa: CASSLVGIQQYF
CDR3nt: TGTGCCAGCAGCTTGGTCGGGATTCAGCAGTACTTC

j_gene: TRBJ1-1
d_gene: NA
v_gene: TRBV19
abundance: NA
CDR3aa: CASSPSTGNTEAFF
CDR3nt: TGTGCCAGTAGTCCCTCGACAGGGAACACTGAAGCTTTCTTT

j_gene: TRBJ2-1
d_gene: NA
v_gene: TRBV7-8
abundance: NA
CDR3aa: CASSLITGYSYNEQFF
CDR3nt: TGTGCCAGCAGCTTAATAACAGGGTACTCCTACAATGAGCAGTTCTTC

j_gene: TRBJ2-2
d_gene: TRBD2
v_gene: TRBV7-8
abundance: NA
CDR3aa: CASSLSLAGAINTGELFF
CDR3nt: TGTGCCAGCAGCTTAAGCCTAGCGGGGGCAATAAACACCGGGGAGCTGTTTTTT

j_gene: TRBJ2-3
d_gene: NA
v_gene: TRBV7-2
abundance: NA
CDR3aa: CASSPASEFAQYF
CDR3nt: TGTGCCAGCAGTCCCGCCTCAGAATTTGCGCAGTATTTT

j_gene: TRBJ2-5
d_gene: NA
v_gene: TRBV3-1/TRBV3-2
abundance: NA
CDR3aa: CASSQDLASQETQYF
CDR3nt: TGTGCCAGCAGCCAAGACCTAGCGAGCCAAGAGACCCAGTACTTC

j_gene: TRBJ1-6
d_gene: TRBD1
v_gene: TRBV7-2
abundance: NA
CDR3aa: CASSLVGTANSPLHF
CDR3nt: TGTGCCAGCAGCTTAGTTGGGACAGCCAATTCACCCCTCCACTTT

j_gene: TRBJ2-2
d_gene: TRBD2
v_gene: TRBV19
abundance: NA
CDR3aa: CASTRTSGGNGELFF
CDR3nt: TGTGCCAGTACCCGGACTAGCGGGGGTAACGGGGAGCTGTTTTTT

j_gene: TRBJ2-7
d_gene: NA
v_gene: TRBV7-9
abundance: NA
CDR3aa: CASSLGGQPEQYF
CDR3nt: TGTGCCAGCAGCTTAGGAGGACAACCCGAGCAGTACTTC

j_gene: TRBJ2-1
d_gene: TRBD2
v_gene: TRBV9
abundance: NA
CDR3aa: CASSVVGTSGYNEQFF
CDR3nt: TGTGCCAGCAGCGTAGTTGGTACTAGCGGATACAATGAGCAGTTCTTC

j_gene: TRBJ1-4
d_gene: NA
v_gene: TRBV12-3/TRBV12-4
abundance: NA
CDR3aa: CASTRLWEKLFF
CDR3nt: TGTGCCAGCACCCGACTTTGGGAAAAACTGTTTTTT

j_gene: TRBJ2-7
d_gene: TRBD1
v_gene: TRBV2
abundance: NA
CDR3aa: CASNQDRGHEQYF
CDR3nt: TGTGCCAGCAACCAGGACAGGGGACACGAGCAGTACTTC

j_gene: TRBJ1-2
d_gene: NA
v_gene: TRBV27
abundance: NA
CDR3aa: CASSLRAPPGVDGYTF
CDR3nt: TGTGCCAGCAGTTTAAGGGCCCCTCCGGGGGTTGATGGCTACACCTTC

j_gene: TRBJ2-1
d_gene: TRBD2
v_gene: TRBV29-1
abundance: NA
CDR3aa: CSVATSGSSYNEQFF
CDR3nt: TGCAGCGTGGCGACTAGCGGGAGCTCCTACAATGAGCAGTTCTTC

j_gene: TRBJ1-6
d_gene: NA
v_gene: TRBV20-1
abundance: NA
CDR3aa: CSASAGFRSPLHF
CDR3nt: TGCAGTGCTAGTGCGGGGTTTCGATCACCCCTCCACTTT

j_gene: TRBJ2-3
d_gene: TRBD2
v_gene: TRBV4-3
abundance: once
CDR3aa: CASSQDAGVADTQYF
CDR3nt: TGCGCCAGCAGCCAAGATGCGGGGGTGGCAGATACGCAGTATTTT

j_gene: TRBJ2-2
d_gene: NA
v_gene: TRBV6-5
abundance: few
CDR3aa: CASSYSTGPGELFF
CDR3nt: TGTGCCAGCAGTTACAGTACAGGGCCCGGGGAGCTGTTTTTT

j_gene: TRBJ2-5
d_gene: NA
v_gene: TRBV6-2/TRBV6-3
abundance: NA
CDR3aa: CASSFQETQYF
CDR3nt: TGTGCCAGCAGTTTCCAGGAGACCCAGTACTTC

j_gene: TRBJ1-2
d_gene: NA
v_gene: TRBV6-5
abundance: once
CDR3aa: CASSYSIHRETGYTF
CDR3nt: TGTGCCAGCAGTTACTCGATCCACAGGGAAACTGGCTACACCTTC

j_gene: TRBJ2-2
d_gene: TRBD1
v_gene: TRBV5-1
abundance: NA
CDR3aa: CASSSGRDRGYLGELFF
CDR3nt: TGCGCCAGCAGCTCGGGTCGGGACAGGGGTTATCTCGGGGAGCTGTTTTTT

j_gene: TRBJ2-1
d_gene: TRBD2
v_gene: TRBV3-1/TRBV3-2
abundance: NA
CDR3aa: CASSQGVGLAAYNEQFF
CDR3nt: TGTGCCAGCAGCCAAGGCGTGGGACTAGCGGCCTACAATGAGCAGTTCTTC